A selection of T cell receptor beta chains follows, all from one sample in a study of graft-versus-host responses after intestinal transplantation. Clones were sequenced by immunoSEQ multiplex PCR, and TCRdb holds only the in-frame ones, with some missing. The table lists about 97,000 clones, approximately 90% of them singletons. Specimen: PBMCs, collected about 460 days after intestinal transplant. All receptors derive from a human patient who received an intestinal transplant, so some T cells may come from the graft donor. Both conserved end residues are part of each CDR3. The D gene is left open where the match is weak. Rows may omit the clone size; those that give it use once, few, many or a size class.

size	D	V	J	CDR3	DNA
.	TRBD1	TRBV11-2	TRBJ1-1	CASSGQGALEAFF	TGTGCCAGCAGCGGGCAGGGGGCCCTTGAAGCTTTCTTT
.	.	TRBV9	TRBJ1-3	CASSRTGSGNTIYF	TGTGCCAGCAGCCGGACTGGCTCTGGAAACACCATATATTTT
.	.	TRBV7-6	TRBJ2-5	CASSPLTDQETQYF	TGTGCCAGCAGCCCTCTGACGGACCAAGAGACCCAGTACTTC
once	.	TRBV19	TRBJ2-3	CASRLEGDSGWADTQYF	TGTGCCAGTAGATTAGAAGGGGACTCGGGCTGGGCAGATACGCAGTATTTT
.	TRBD2	TRBV7-2	TRBJ2-3	CASSPDGSGGTQYF	TGTGCCAGCAGCCCGGATGGTAGCGGGGGTACGCAGTATTTT
.	.	TRBV9	TRBJ2-1	CASSEGGSPYNEQFF	TGTGCCAGCAGCGAGGGGGGGTCCCCCTACAATGAGCAGTTCTTC
.	.	TRBV9	TRBJ1-1	CASSAGRHMNTEAFF	TGTGCCAGCAGCGCAGGCCGGCACATGAACACTGAAGCTTTCTTT
.	.	TRBV13	TRBJ2-7	CASSLAGARYEQYF	TGTGCCAGCAGCTTGGCGGGGGCCCGCTACGAGCAGTACTTC
.	.	TRBV4-1	TRBJ1-3	CASSQDGAISGNTIYF	TGCGCCAGCAGCCAAGATGGGGCCATCTCTGGAAACACCATATATTTT
.	TRBD1	TRBV2	TRBJ1-1	CASHGQGPTNTEAFF	TGTGCCAGCCACGGACAGGGGCCCACGAACACTGAAGCTTTCTTT
.	.	TRBV29-1	TRBJ1-1	CSLRQATEAFF	TGCAGCTTAAGACAGGCCACTGAAGCTTTCTTT
.	TRBD2	TRBV7-8	TRBJ2-7	CATTLAGGRYEQYF	TGTGCCACTACACTAGCGGGGGGGCGGTACGAGCAGTACTTC
.	TRBD1	TRBV2	TRBJ1-5	CASSERDRGYNQPQHF	TGTGCCAGCAGTGAAAGGGACAGGGGTTACAATCAGCCCCAGCATTTT
.	.	TRBV5-1	TRBJ2-3	CASSSMDHTDTQYF	TGCGCCAGCAGCTCCATGGACCACACAGATACGCAGTATTTT
.	TRBD1	TRBV6-6	TRBJ2-1	CASSYRQGKYNEQFF	TGTGCCAGCAGTTACAGACAGGGAAAGTACAATGAGCAGTTCTTC
.	.	TRBV28	TRBJ1-2	CASSLYIDFPPLYGYTF	TGTGCCAGCAGTTTATATATCGATTTCCCTCCTTTATATGGCTACACCTTC
.	.	TRBV6-5	TRBJ1-3	CASSYNRFSGNTIYF	TGTGCCAGCAGTTACAACAGGTTCTCTGGAAACACCATATATTTT
.	.	TRBV7-7	TRBJ1-5	CASSLAQGKPQHF	TGTGCTAGCAGCTTAGCGCAGGGGAAGCCCCAGCATTTT
.	.	TRBV5-1	TRBJ1-1	CASSWSPGGGGAEAFF	TGCGCCAGCAGCTGGAGCCCTGGCGGTGGGGGGGCTGAAGCTTTCTTT
.	.	TRBV7-8	TRBJ1-6	CASSLDYYYNSPLHF	TGTGCCAGCAGCTTGGACTACTATTATAATTCACCCCTCCACTTT
.	.	TRBV20-1	TRBJ1-5	CSATGTGPQHF	TGCAGTGCTACCGGGACCGGGCCCCAGCATTTT
.	.	TRBV6-5	TRBJ1-1	CASSYTRTGTTEAFF	TGTGCCAGCAGTTACACGCGAACAGGGACCACTGAAGCTTTCTTT
.	.	TRBV6-8	TRBJ2-3	CASLRSRGTDTQYF	TGTGCCAGCCTCAGGTCCAGGGGCACAGATACGCAGTATTTT
.	TRBD2	TRBV2	TRBJ2-3	CASSEVGGNTDTQYF	TGTGCCAGCAGTGAGGTGGGGGGGAACACAGATACGCAGTATTTT
.	.	TRBV5-8	TRBJ1-2	CASSFRGINYGYTF	TGTGCCAGCAGCTTTAGGGGGATTAACTATGGCTACACCTTC
.	.	TRBV27	TRBJ1-1	CASSTPGHTEAFF	TGTGCCAGTAGTACACCGGGACACACTGAAGCTTTCTTT
once	TRBD1	TRBV5-1	TRBJ2-3	CASSGDRGPPDTQYF	TGCGCCAGCAGCGGGGACAGGGGGCCCCCAGATACGCAGTATTTT
.	TRBD2	TRBV6-4	TRBJ2-7	CASSRLAGDEQYF	TGTGCCAGCAGCAGACTAGCGGGGGACGAGCAGTACTTC
.	.	TRBV10-1	TRBJ1-3	CASGGKVGNTIYF	TGCGCCAGCGGAGGTAAAGTTGGAAACACCATATATTTT
.	.	TRBV6-1	TRBJ2-7	CASSEAGWSYEQYF	TGTGCCAGCAGTGAAGCGGGGTGGTCCTACGAGCAGTACTTC
once	.	TRBV4-1	TRBJ2-7	CASSHLPGTTSAYEQYF	TGCGCCAGCAGCCACCTACCCGGGACCACTTCTGCCTACGAGCAGTACTTC
.	TRBD1	TRBV7-3	TRBJ2-5	CASSITGAGETQYF	TGTGCCAGCAGCATAACAGGGGCGGGAGAGACCCAGTACTTC
.	TRBD1	TRBV18	TRBJ1-1	CASSHSGQGPAFF	TGTGCCAGCTCACACTCGGGACAGGGGCCAGCTTTCTTT
.	.	TRBV7-8	TRBJ2-2	CASSYQGPNTGELFF	TGTGCCAGCAGCTACCAGGGTCCGAACACCGGGGAGCTGTTTTTT
.	.	TRBV11-2	TRBJ1-1	CASSVALAMNTEAFF	TGTGCCAGCAGCGTAGCGCTCGCCATGAACACTGAAGCTTTCTTT
.	TRBD1	TRBV19	TRBJ2-1	CASRGQGALNEQFF	TGTGCCAGTAGAGGACAGGGGGCTCTTAATGAGCAGTTCTTC
.	.	TRBV6-1	TRBJ1-1	CASSEGVWGPEAFF	TGTGCCAGCAGTGAAGGGGTGTGGGGCCCTGAAGCTTTCTTT
.	.	TRBV6-6	TRBJ1-5	CASSYSRVDQPQHF	TGTGCCAGCAGTTACTCGAGGGTTGATCAGCCCCAGCATTTT
.	.	TRBV9	TRBJ2-1	CASSVGPSPNEQFF	TGTGCCAGCAGCGTAGGTCCTAGCCCCAATGAGCAGTTCTTC
.	.	TRBV2	TRBJ1-5	CASSNEGLSNQPQHF	TGTGCCAGCAGTAACGAGGGGCTTAGCAATCAGCCCCAGCATTTT
.	.	TRBV4-2	TRBJ1-5	CASSRGQSGEPQHF	TGTGCCAGCAGCCGAGGACAGTCCGGGGAGCCCCAGCATTTT
.	.	TRBV19	TRBJ1-5	CASSIWGGPSNQPQHF	TGTGCCAGTAGTATCTGGGGGGGACCTAGCAATCAGCCCCAGCATTTT
.	TRBD2	TRBV5-6	TRBJ2-1	CASRTLAGGPEQFF	TGTGCCAGCAGGACACTAGCGGGGGGGCCTGAGCAGTTCTTC
.	TRBD2	TRBV2	TRBJ2-2	CARRGSGGTGELFF	TGTGCCAGAAGGGGTAGCGGGGGGACCGGGGAGCTGTTTTTT
.	TRBD2	TRBV19	TRBJ2-3	CASSTRTSGTDTQYF	TGTGCCAGTAGTACTCGGACTAGCGGCACAGATACGCAGTATTTT
once	TRBD2	TRBV11-3	TRBJ2-1	CASSSGLAAYNEQFF	TGTGCCAGCAGCTCCGGACTAGCGGCCTACAATGAGCAGTTCTTC
.	TRBD2	TRBV6-4	TRBJ2-1	CASSDSGGGVDEQFF	TGTGCCAGCAGTGACTCCGGCGGGGGGGTCGATGAGCAGTTCTTC
.	.	TRBV12-5	TRBJ1-3	CASGLVEREDPGYSGNTIYF	TGTGCTAGTGGTTTGGTAGAGAGAGAGGATCCGGGCTACTCTGGAAACACCATATATTTT
.	.	TRBV7-9	TRBJ1-1	CASSPEGGTEAFF	TGTGCCAGCAGCCCCGAGGGGGGAACTGAAGCTTTCTTT
.	TRBD2	TRBV2	TRBJ2-5	CASRPTSGGAGETQYF	TGTGCCAGCAGACCGACTAGCGGGGGGGCTGGGGAGACCCAGTACTTC
.	TRBD2	TRBV5-1	TRBJ2-3	CASSSSGGTDTQYF	TGCGCCAGCAGCTCTAGCGGGGGGACAGATACGCAGTATTTT
.	.	TRBV12-5	TRBJ2-4	CASGLVRYGKNIQYFGAGKNIQYF	.
.	.	TRBV13	TRBJ1-4	CASSPSQSLNEKLFF	TGTGCCAGCAGCCCCTCCCAGAGCCTAAATGAAAAACTGTTTTTT
.	TRBD2	TRBV9	TRBJ2-1	CASSVSPAGGLYEQFF	TGTGCCAGCAGCGTAAGCCCAGCGGGGGGATTGTATGAGCAGTTCTTC
once	.	TRBV5-4	TRBJ1-6	CASSPREPRGPSPLHF	TGTGCCAGCAGCCCGAGGGAGCCGCGCGGGCCATCACCCCTCCACTTT
once	.	TRBV27	TRBJ1-1	CASSSHRILNTEAFF	TGTGCCAGCAGTTCTCACAGGATTCTGAACACTGAAGCTTTCTTT
.	.	TRBV9	TRBJ1-4	CASSKGQLNEKLFF	TGTGCCAGCAGTAAGGGACAACTGAATGAAAAACTGTTTTTT